This T cell receptor (beta chain) was sequenced during a study of blood T cell repertoires in COVID-19. Study-wide context: Researchers got acute and convalescent COVID-19 samples from the United States, Italy and Spain. T cells, B-cell-depleted T cells, or PBMCs supplied cDNA or gDNA.

Authors' data handling: Amplifying reference gene primers gave estimates of nucleated cell counts. TCRdb's table, derived via immunoSEQ multiplex PCR, lists solely in-frame clones and lacks some. V and J calls and clone size come straight from that table; D and trimming were deduced from the DNA. The table includes over 350,000 clones, 90% to 95% detected once. This study enrolled people aged roughly 18 to 89 from about 26 US geographic areas. The clonotype comes from a woman aged 40 to 50 who had been exposed to COVID-19. Specimen: PBMCs or T cells enriched from blood (not recorded which).

Here the CDR3 reads CASSLRPRGTEAFF. CDR3 nucleotides: TGTGCCAGCAGCTTACGACCTCGGGGCACTGAAGCTTTCTTT. The J gene is TRBJ1-1, the V gene TRBV7-6; D gene unclear. This CDR3 comprises 14 residues. Looked up from germline, CDR1 is SGHVS and CDR2 is FNYEAQ. Trimming stripped 2 bases from V and 4 bases from J, with 11 bases between. Drawing the rest from reference TRBV7-6 and TRBJ1-1, the complete variable domain is GAGVSQSPRYKVTKRGQDVALRCDPISGHVSLYWYRQALGQGPEFLTYFNYEAQQDKSGLPNDRFSAERPEGSISTLTIQRTEQRDSAMYRCASSLRPRGTEAFFGQGTRLTVV.